This TCR beta chain stems from a study of cytomegalovirus exposure and HLA in healthy donors. General study results and limits: The authors listed approximately 160 TCR beta chains as cytomegalovirus-associated. A later analysis showed HLA-associated TCR beta chains outstripping equally common others in clonal expansion.

As to this clone: Its antigen is unknown.

The PCR used 60 Vbeta and 13 Jbeta primers. Assay used: immunoSEQ multiplex PCR; TCRdb lists only in-frame clones, some missing. The sample lists hundreds of thousands of clones, roughly four fifths seen once, with around 0.2% in the top ten. Unrecorded immune exposure was likely among donors, who were nominally healthy when sampled. CDR1 and CDR2 (germline): MNHEY, SVGAGI. The V end was cut by 2 bases, the J end by 9 bases, with 8 bases between. CDR3 length equals 13 residues. The V call is TRBV6-5, the J call TRBJ1-6; D gene unclear. This clonotype was obtained from a girl aged 2-9 years in good health and CMV-seronegative. The sequenced sample consisted of PBMCs. Here the CDR3 reads CASSYIGGSPLHF. The CDR3 DNA is TGTGCCAGCAGTTACATCGGAGGTTCACCCCTCCACTTT.